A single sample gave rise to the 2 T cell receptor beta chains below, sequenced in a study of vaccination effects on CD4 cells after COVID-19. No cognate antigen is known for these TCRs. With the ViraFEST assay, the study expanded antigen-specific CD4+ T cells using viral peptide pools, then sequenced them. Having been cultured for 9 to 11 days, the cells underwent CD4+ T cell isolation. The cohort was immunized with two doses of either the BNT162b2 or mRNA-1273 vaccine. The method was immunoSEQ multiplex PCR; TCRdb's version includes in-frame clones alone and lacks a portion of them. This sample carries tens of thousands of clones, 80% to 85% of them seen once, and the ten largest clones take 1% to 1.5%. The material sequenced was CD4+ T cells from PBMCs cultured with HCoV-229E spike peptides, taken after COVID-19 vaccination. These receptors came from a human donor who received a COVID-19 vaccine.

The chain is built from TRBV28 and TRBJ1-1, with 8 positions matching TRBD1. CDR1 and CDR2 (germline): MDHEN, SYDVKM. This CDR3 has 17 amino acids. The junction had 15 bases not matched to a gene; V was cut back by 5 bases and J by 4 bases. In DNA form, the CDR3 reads TGTGCCAGCAGTAGACCCCGGACAGGGAGGGTGGTCACTGAAGCTTTCTTT. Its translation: CASSRPRTGRVVTEAFF.

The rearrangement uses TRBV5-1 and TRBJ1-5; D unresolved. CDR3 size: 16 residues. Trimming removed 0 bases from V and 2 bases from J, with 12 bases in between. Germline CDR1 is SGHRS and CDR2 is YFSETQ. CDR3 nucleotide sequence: TGCGCCAGCAGCTTGGGTGGGTCAACGGGCAATCAGCCCCAGCATTTT. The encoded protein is CASSLGGSTGNQPQHF.